This T cell receptor (beta chain) comes out of a study of blood T cell repertoires in COVID-19. Generated by immunoSEQ multiplex PCR, the TCRdb table keeps only in-frame clones and is missing some. The sample holds roughly 60,000 clones, approximately 77% seen once. Source material: peripheral blood. The TCR originated in a human donor in a cohort sampled during active COVID-19.

Here the CDR3 DNA reads TGCAGCGTTGAAGGAGCCGCAGATACGCAGTATTTT. This gives the protein CSVEGAADTQYF. The gene calls are TRBV29-1 and TRBJ2-3; no firm D call. The CDR3 consists of 12 residues. The germline V and J ends were trimmed by 1 base and 4 bases, with 6 bases remaining between them. CDR1 is SQVTM, CDR2 ANQGSEA, per germline.